The next 3 T cell receptor beta chains were all read from a single sample in a study of response to subunit inactivated influenza vaccine listed by TCRdb under 2018. Library method: RT-PCR. Sequencer: Illumina HiSeq 2500. The public reads were run again by TCRdb, first through fastp at Q25 and then through MiXCR, and only productive beta chains were kept. Rows are combined by CDR3 protein, so each entry shows the most common genes and DNA. Within this sample are hundreds of thousands of distinct CDR3 sequences, with about 11% of them counted one time only. Roughly a tenth of the sample is in the top ten clones. The material was PBMCs from blood, obtained on the day of vaccination. The source is a man aged 50-60 years who received an inactivated influenza vaccine. Donor details come from another sample of the same person, matched by shared clones.

This clonotype was detected a few times. CDR3 sequence: CASSFTGGPSQYF. In DNA form, the CDR3 reads TGTGCCAGCAGCTTCACGGGAGGGCCGTCCCAGTACTTC. The chain couples TRBV11-2 to TRBJ2-5, with TRBD2 matching over 8 bases. The length of the CDR3 is 13 residues. CDR1 is SGHAT and CDR2 is FQNNGV in the germline V gene. The trim removed 3 bases at V and 9 bases at J, leaving 6 bases unmatched.

V is TRBV20-1 and J is TRBJ1-6, with 10 bases matching TRBD1. The ends lost 5 bases at V and 9 bases at J; junction bases unmatched: 4. The CDR3 totals 13 residues. Germline V gene lookup returns CDR1 DFQATT and CDR2 SNEGSKA (reference sequence). The CDR3 region has the DNA TGCAGTGCTGCCCGGGACAGGGGTTCACCCCTCCACTTT. Translated, it gives CSAARDRGSPLHF.

This clonotype has ten or more counts. The genes are TRBV29-1 and TRBJ2-5, with 7 bases identical to TRBD1. The CDR3 is 13 residues long. Germline CDR1 reads SQVTM; CDR2 reads ANQGSEA. The junction had 9 bases not matched to a gene; V was cut back by 5 bases and J by 6 bases. The CDR3 sequence: CSVTTGIGQTQYF. The DNA of the CDR3 is TGCAGCGTTACGACAGGGATAGGGCAGACCCAGTACTTC.